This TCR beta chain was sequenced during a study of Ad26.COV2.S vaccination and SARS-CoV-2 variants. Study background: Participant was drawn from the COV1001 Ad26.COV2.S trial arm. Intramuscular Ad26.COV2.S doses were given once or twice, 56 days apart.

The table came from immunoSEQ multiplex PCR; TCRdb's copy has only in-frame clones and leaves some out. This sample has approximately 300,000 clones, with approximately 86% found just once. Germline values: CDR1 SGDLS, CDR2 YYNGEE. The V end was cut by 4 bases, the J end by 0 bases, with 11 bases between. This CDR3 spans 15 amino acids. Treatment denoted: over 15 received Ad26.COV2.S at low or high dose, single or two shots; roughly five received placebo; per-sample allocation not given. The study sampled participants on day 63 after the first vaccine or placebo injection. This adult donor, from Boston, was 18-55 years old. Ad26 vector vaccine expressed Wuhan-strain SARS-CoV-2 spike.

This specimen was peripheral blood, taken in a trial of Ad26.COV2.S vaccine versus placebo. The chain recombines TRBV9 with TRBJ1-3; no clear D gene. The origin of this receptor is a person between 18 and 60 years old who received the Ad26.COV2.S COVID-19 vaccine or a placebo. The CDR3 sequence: CASSPEGYSGNTIYF. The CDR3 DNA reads TGTGCCAGCAGCCCCGAGGGCTACTCTGGAAACACCATATATTTT.